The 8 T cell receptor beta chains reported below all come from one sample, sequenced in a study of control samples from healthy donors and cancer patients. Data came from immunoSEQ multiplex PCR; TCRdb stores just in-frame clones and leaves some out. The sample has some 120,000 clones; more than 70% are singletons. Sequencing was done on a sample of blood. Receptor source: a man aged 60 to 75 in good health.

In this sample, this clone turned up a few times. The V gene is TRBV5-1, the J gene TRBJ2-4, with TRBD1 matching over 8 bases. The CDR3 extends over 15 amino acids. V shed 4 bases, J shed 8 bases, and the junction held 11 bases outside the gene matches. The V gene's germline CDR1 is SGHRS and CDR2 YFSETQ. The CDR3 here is CASSQSGQVFDIQYF. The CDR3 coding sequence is TGCGCCAGCAGCCAATCGGGACAGGTTTTCGACATTCAGTACTTC.

The CDR3 bases are TGTGCCACCGGGGCGGGTTTACCTAACTATGGCTACACCTTC. It is translated as CATGAGLPNYGYTF. The chain recombines TRBV10-3 with TRBJ1-2; D is perhaps TRBD1 (5 bases). This CDR3 comprises 14 residues. With 10 bases removed from V and 0 bases from J, the gap between germline ends came to 15 bases. Germline V gene lookup returns CDR1 ENHRY and CDR2 SYGVKD.

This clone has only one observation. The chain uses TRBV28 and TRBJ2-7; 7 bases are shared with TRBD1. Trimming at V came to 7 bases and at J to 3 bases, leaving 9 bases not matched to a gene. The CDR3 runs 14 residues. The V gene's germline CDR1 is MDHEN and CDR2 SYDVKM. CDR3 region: CASTFIRDSYEQYF. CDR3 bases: TGTGCCAGCACCTTCATCCGGGACAGCTACGAGCAGTACTTC.

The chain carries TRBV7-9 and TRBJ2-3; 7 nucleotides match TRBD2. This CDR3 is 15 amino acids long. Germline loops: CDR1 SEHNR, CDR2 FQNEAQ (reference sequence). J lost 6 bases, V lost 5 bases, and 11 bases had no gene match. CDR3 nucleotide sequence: TGTGCCAGCAGCCTCTTGAATCTGCGGGGGGATACGCAGTATTTT. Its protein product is CASSLLNLRGDTQYF.

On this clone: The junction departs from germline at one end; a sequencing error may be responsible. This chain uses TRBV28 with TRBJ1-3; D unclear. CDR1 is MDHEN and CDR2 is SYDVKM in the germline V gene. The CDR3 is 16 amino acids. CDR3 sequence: CVSANPSLFPGNTIYF. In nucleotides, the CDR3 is TGTGTCAGCGCAAACCCTTCTTTGTTTCCTGGAAACACCATATATTTT.

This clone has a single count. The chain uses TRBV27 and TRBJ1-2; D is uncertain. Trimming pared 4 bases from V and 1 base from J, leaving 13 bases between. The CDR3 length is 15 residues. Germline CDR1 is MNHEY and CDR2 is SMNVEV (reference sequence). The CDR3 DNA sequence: TGTGCCAGCAGTTGGTCGATTGACGGTAACTATGGCTACACCTTC. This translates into CASSWSIDGNYGYTF.

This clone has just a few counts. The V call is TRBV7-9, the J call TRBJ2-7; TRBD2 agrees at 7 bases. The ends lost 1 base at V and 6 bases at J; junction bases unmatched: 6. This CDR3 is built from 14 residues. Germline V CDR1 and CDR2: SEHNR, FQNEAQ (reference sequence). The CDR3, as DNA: TGTGCCAGCAGCTTAGACGGGGGGATGGGCGAGCAGTACTTC. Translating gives CASSLDGGMGEQYF.

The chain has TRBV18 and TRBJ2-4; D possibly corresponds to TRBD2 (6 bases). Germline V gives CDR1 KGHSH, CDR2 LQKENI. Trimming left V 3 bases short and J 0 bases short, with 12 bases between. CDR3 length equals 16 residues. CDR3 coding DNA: TGTGCCAGCTCACCTCCCGGGGGAATAGCCAAAAACATTCAGTACTTC. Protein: CASSPPGGIAKNIQYF.